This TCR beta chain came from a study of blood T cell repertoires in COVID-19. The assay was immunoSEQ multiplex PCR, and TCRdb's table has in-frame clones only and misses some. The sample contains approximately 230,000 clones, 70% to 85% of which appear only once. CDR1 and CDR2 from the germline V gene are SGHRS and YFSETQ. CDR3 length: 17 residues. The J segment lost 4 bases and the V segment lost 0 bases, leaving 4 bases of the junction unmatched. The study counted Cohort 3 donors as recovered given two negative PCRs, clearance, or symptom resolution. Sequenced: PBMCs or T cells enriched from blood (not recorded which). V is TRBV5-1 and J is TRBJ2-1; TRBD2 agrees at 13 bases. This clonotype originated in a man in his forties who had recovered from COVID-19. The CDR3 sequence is CASSLGRLAGGYNEQFF. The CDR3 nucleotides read TGCGCCAGCAGCTTGGGTCGACTAGCGGGAGGTTACAATGAGCAGTTCTTC.